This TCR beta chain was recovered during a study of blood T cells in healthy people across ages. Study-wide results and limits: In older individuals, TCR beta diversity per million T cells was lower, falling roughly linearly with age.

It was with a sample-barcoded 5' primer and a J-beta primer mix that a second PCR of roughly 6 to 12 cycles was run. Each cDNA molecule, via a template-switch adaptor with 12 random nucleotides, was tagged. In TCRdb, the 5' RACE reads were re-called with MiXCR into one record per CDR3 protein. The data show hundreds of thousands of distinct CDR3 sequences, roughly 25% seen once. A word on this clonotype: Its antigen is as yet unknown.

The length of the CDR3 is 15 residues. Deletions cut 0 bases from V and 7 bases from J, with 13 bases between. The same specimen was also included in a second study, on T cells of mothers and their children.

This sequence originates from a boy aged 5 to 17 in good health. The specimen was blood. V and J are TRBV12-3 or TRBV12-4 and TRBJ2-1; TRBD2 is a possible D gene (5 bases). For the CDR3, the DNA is TGTGCCAGCAGTTTAGCGGGAGTCTCCTTGAATGAGCAGTTCTTC. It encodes CASSLAGVSLNEQFF.